These 4 T cell receptor beta chains were all obtained from the same sample, sequenced in a study of T cell repertoires in cytomegalovirus infection. No antigens are known for them. A single record per CDR3 protein comes from TCRdb applying MiXCR to the reads. Found here are 450,000 to 600,000 distinct CDR3 sequences, 42% of them singletons; the top ten hold about 41%. The sample consisted of cultured PBMCs, taken from culture after CMV antigen stimulation. Receptor source: a human donor in good health (CMV status not recorded). Some clones in this sample may be carry-over from other donors' samples.

In its sample, this clonotype was seen many times. The rearrangement links TRBV11-2 to TRBJ1-2; TRBD1 is a possible D gene (5 bases). Per the germline V gene, CDR1 is SGHAT and CDR2 is FQNNGV. V lost 5 bases and J 2 bases, leaving 9 bases between the germline ends. The CDR3 contains 13 residues. The CDR3 DNA follows: TGTGCCAGCAGCGAAGCAGGGAACTATGGCTACACCTTC. This encodes CASSEAGNYGYTF. The full variable domain, with the rest looked up from reference TRBV11-2 and TRBJ1-2, is EAGVAQSPRYKIIEKRQSVAFWCNPISGHATLYWYQQILGQGPKLLIQFQNNGVVDDSQLPKDRFSAERLKGVDSTLKIQPAKLEDSAVYLCASSEAGNYGYTFGSGTRLTVV.

This chain joins TRBV4-1 and TRBJ2-1; TRBD2 matches 11 bases. Looked up from germline, CDR1 is MGHRA and CDR2 is YSYEKL. The CDR3 spans 16 residues. J gave up 5 bases and V 4 bases, and 7 bases lay outside the gene matches. The CDR3 reads CASSLLAGGLNNEQFF. DNA for the CDR3: TGCGCCAGCAGCCTCCTAGCGGGAGGACTAAACAATGAGCAGTTCTTC.

The V call is TRBV5-1, the J call TRBJ2-7, with 11 bases fitting TRBD1. Losses at the gene ends were 4 bases for V and 5 bases for J; bases not matched to a gene: 5. The CDR3 has 14 residues. Germline V gene data show CDR1 as SGHRS and CDR2 as YFSETQ. CDR3 sequence reads: CASSPGQGAHEQYF. Written as DNA, the CDR3 is TGCGCCAGCAGCCCCGGACAGGGGGCCCACGAGCAGTACTTC.

The chain carries TRBV29-1 and TRBJ2-3; D gene ambiguous. The CDR3 loop spans 11 amino acids. CDR1 and CDR2 from the germline V gene are SQVTM and ANQGSEA. V lost 1 base and J lost 6, with 5 bases in between. This chain's CDR3 is CSVEVRDTQYF. DNA for the CDR3: TGCAGCGTTGAAGTAAGGGATACGCAGTATTTT.